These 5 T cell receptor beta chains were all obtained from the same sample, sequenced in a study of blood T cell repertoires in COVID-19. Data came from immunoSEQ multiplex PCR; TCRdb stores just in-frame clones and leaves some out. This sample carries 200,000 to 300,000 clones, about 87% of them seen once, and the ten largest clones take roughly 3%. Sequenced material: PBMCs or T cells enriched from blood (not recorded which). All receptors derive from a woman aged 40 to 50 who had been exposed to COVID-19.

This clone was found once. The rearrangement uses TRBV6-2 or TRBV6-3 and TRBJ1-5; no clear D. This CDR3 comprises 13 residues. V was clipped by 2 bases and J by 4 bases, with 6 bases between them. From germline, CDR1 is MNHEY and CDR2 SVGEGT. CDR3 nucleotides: TGTGCCAGCAGTTACCGCGCAAATCAGCCCCAGCATTTT. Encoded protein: CASSYRANQPQHF.

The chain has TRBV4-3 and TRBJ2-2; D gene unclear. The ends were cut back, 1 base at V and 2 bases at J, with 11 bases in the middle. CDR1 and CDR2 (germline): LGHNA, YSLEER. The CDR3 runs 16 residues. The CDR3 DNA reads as TGCGCCAGCAGCCAAGGAGATACGAGAAACACCGGGGAGCTGTTTTTT. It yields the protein CASSQGDTRNTGELFF.

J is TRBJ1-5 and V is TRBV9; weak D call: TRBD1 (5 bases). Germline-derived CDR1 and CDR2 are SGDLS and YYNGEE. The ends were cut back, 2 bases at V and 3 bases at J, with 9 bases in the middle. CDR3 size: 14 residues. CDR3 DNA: TGTGCCAGCAGCGTTGGGGGGTTCAATCAGCCCCAGCATTTT. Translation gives CASSVGGFNQPQHF.

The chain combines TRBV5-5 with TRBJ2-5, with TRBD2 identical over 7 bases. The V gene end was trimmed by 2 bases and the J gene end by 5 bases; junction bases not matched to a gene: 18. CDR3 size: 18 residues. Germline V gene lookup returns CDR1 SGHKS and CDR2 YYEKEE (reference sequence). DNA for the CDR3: TGTGCCAGCAGCTTTGGTGGGGGAGGGTGGCGAGTGCGGGAGACCCAGTACTTC. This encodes CASSFGGGGWRVRETQYF.

The CDR3 region has the DNA TGTGCCAGCAGTGGACAGGTTAAGGACATTCAGTACTTC. This codes for CASSGQVKDIQYF. V usage is TRBV25-1 and J usage is TRBJ2-4, with a possible D match to TRBD1 (6 bases). This CDR3 contains 13 residues. V was clipped by 4 bases and J by 8 bases, with 12 bases between them. CDR1 is MGHDK, CDR2 SYGVNS, per germline. Full variable domain (remainder filled in from reference TRBV25-1 and TRBJ2-4): EADIYQTPRYLVIGTGKKITLECSQTMGHDKMYWYQQDPGMELHLIHYSYGVNSTEKGDLSSESTVSRIRTEHFPLTLESARPSHTSQYLCASSGQVKDIQYFGAGTRLSVL.